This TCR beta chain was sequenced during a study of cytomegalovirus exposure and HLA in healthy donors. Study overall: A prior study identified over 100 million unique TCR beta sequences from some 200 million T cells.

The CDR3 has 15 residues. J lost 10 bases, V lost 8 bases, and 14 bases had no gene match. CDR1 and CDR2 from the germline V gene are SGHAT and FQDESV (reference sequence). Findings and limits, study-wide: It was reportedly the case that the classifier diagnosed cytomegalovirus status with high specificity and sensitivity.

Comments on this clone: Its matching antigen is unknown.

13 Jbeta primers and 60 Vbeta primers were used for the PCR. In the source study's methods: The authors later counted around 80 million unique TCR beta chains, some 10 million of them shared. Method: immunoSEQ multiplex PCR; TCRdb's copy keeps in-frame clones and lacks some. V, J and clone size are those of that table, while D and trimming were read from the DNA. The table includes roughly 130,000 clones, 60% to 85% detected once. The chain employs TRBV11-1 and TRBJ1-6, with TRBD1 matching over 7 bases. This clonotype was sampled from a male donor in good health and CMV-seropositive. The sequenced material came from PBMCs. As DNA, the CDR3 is TGTGCCAGCGGGGCACAGGGGAGGCGTGAGTCACCCCTCCACTTT. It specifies CASGAQGRRESPLHF. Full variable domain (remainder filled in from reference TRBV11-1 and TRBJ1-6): EAEVAQSPRYKITEKSQAVAFWCDPISGHATLYWYRQILGQGPELLVQFQDESVVDDSQLPKDRFSAERLKGVDSTLKIQPAELGDSAMYLCASGAQGRRESPLHFGNGTRLTVT.